This T cell receptor beta chain stems from a study of cytomegalovirus exposure and HLA in healthy donors. V dropped 1 base and J dropped 0 bases, with 6 bases sitting between them. The CDR3 contains 13 residues. The germline V gene has CDR1 GTSNPN and CDR2 SVGIG (reference sequence). PCR involved 60 Vbeta and 13 Jbeta primers. Libraries were prepared by immunoSEQ multiplex PCR; TCRdb keeps only in-frame clonotypes and omits some of them. The table has around 140,000 clones, roughly 72% seen once. The specimen was PBMCs. This clonotype was obtained from a man in his forties in good health and CMV-seronegative. This chain connects TRBV30 to TRBJ1-1; D not certain. This chain's CDR3 is CAWSASMNTEAFF. The CDR3 DNA reads TGTGCCTGGAGTGCTAGTATGAACACTGAAGCTTTCTTT.